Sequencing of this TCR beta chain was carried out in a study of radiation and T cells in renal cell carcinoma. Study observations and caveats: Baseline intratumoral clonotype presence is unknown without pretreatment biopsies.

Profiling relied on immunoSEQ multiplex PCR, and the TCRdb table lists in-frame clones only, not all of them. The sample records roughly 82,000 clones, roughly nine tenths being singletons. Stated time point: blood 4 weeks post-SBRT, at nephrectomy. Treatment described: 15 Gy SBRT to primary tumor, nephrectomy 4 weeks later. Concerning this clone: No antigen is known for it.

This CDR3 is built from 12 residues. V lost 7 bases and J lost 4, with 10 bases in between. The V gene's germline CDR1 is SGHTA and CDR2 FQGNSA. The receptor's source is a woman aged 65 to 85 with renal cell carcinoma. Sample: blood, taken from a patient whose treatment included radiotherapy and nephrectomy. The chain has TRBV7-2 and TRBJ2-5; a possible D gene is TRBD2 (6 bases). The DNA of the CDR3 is TGTGCCAGCAACGGGGGAGCAGAGACCCAGTACTTC. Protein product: CASNGGAETQYF.